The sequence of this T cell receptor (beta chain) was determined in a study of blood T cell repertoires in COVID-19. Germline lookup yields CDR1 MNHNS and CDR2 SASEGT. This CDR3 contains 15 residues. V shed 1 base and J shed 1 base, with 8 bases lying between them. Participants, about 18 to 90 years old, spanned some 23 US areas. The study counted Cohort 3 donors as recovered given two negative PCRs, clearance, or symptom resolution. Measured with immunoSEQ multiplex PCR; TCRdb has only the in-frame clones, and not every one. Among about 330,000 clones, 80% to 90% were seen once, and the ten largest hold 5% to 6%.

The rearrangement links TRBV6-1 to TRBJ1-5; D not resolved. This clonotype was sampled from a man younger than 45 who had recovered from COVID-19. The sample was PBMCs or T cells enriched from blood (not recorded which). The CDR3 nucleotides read TGTGCCAGCAGTGAAGTGGTGACAAGCAATCAGCCCCAGCATTTT. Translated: CASSEVVTSNQPQHF.